This T cell receptor beta chain was retrieved from a study of regulatory T cells in long-lasting Graves disease. General observations from the study: Those with persistent disease had in common more public clonotypes (about 3,000) than new patients (more than 900). Persistent disease samples used TRBV28, TRBJ1-2 and TRBJ2-5 preferentially.

Specified time point: persistent/refractory GD, antithyroid drugs over 5 years with positive TRAb. TCR sequences were obtained from RNA taken from PBMCs. A peripheral blood sample, 7 to 9.5 milliliters in volume, was drawn into EDTA tubes. The CDR3 totals 16 residues. V lost 3 bases and J 0 bases, leaving 12 bases between the germline ends. CDR1 SNHLY and CDR2 FYNNEI come from the germline V gene. This clonotype was found many times. The antigen is unknown. Arm-PCR of CDR3 regions and iRepertoire HTBI primers were used to build TCR beta libraries. TCRdb passed the multiplex PCR reads through MiXCR, listing each CDR3 protein once. The repertoire consists of fewer than 450,000 distinct CDR3 sequences, with less than 25% occurring once and the leading ten covering 20%.

Sequencing used peripheral blood mononuclear cells (PBMCs), obtained when the disease was refractory, from a patient treated with antithyroid drugs. J is TRBJ2-4 and V is TRBV2, with D tentatively TRBD1 or TRBD2 (7 bases each). The TCR originated in a female donor with Graves disease. Written as DNA, the CDR3 is TGTGCCAGCAGTGAGCAGGGGGGGATAGCCAAAAACATTCAGTACTTC. Its protein is CASSEQGGIAKNIQYF.